The following is a T cell receptor (beta chain) sequence with its context. The data were taken from a study of patients and donors after allogeneic stem cell transplantation. TCRdb reprocessed the RT-PCR reads via MiXCR and lists one record per CDR3 protein. Here the sample spans under 35,000 distinct CDR3 sequences, about two fifths being singletons. The CDR3 sequence is 14 residues long. Germline-derived CDR1 and CDR2 are LGHNA and YSLEER. The V end lost 0 bases, the J end lost 4 bases, and 6 bases lay between the germline ends. The chain couples TRBV4-3 to TRBJ2-2; D is unresolved. This TCR was recovered from a human donor who was either an allogeneic HSCT recipient or a stem cell or donor lymphocyte infusion donor (not recorded which). It is not recorded whose cells these are; they may come from a transplant donor. The sample consisted of blood, either unsorted or a sorted T cell fraction (not recorded which). CDR3 sequence reads: CASSQDPGTGELFF. As DNA, the CDR3 is TGCGCCAGCAGCCAAGATCCCGGCACCGGGGAGCTGTTTTTT.